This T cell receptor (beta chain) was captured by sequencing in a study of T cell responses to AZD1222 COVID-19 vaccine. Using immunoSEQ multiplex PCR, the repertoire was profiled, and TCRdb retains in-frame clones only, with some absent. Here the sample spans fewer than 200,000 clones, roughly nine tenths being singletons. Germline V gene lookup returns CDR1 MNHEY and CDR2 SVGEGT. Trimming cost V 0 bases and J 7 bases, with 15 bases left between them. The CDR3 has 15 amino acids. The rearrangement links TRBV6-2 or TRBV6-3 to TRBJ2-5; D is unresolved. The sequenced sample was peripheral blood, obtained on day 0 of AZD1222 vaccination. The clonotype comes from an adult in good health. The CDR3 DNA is TGTGCCAGCAGTTACTCTGATAAGGTCGCGAGGACCCAGTACTTC. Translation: CASSYSDKVARTQYF.